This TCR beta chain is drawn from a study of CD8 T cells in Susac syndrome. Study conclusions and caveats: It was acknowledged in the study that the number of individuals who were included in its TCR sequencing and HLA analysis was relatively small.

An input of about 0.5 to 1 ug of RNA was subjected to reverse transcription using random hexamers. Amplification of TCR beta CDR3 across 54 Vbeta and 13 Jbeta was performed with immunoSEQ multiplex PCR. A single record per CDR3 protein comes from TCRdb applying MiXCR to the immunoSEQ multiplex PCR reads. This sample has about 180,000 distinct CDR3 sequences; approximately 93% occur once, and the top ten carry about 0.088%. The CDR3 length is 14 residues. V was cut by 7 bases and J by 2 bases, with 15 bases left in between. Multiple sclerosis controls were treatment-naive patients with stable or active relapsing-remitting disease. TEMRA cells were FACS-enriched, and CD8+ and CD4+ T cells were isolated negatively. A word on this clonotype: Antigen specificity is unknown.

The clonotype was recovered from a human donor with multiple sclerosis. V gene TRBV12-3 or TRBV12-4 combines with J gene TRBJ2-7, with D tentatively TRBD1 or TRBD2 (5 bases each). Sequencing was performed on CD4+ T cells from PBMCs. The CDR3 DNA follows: TGTGCCAGCACCCCCCTATCGGGGCCCTACGAGCAGTACTTC. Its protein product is CASTPLSGPYEQYF.